The rows below give T cell receptor beta chains drawn from one sample of a study of blood T cells in healthy people across ages. From the 5' RACE reads, TCRdb called clonotypes with MiXCR, one entry per CDR3 protein. Of some 640,000 distinct CDR3 sequences listed, about 30% are singletons. Sequenced input: blood. The receptors were gathered from a woman older than 75 in good health. Each CDR3 is given without its conserved first and last residue. D genes are given only for firm matches.

length: 13; J: TRBJ2-3; V: TRBV12-3/TRBV12-4; D: NA; CDR3: ASSSGDMSTDTQY
length: 13; J: TRBJ1-2; V: TRBV5-1; D: NA; CDR3: ASSPTTTGTYGYT
length: 14; J: TRBJ2-6; V: TRBV27; D: TRBD1; CDR3: ASRPQGAVGANVLT
length: 14; J: TRBJ2-1; V: TRBV28; D: TRBD2; CDR3: ASSLPGLAIYNEQF
length: 11; J: TRBJ1-5; V: TRBV28; D: NA; CDR3: ASSNSGFQPQH
length: 10; J: TRBJ2-3; V: TRBV12-3/TRBV12-4; D: NA; CDR3: ASSLSADAQY
length: 13; J: TRBJ2-1; V: TRBV5-1; D: TRBD2; CDR3: ASNTGTRSDNELY
length: 15; J: TRBJ1-5; V: TRBV4-2; D: NA; CDR3: ASSPSILGTSNQPQH
length: 12; J: TRBJ2-5; V: TRBV20-1; D: TRBD1; CDR3: SASQKTGVETQY
length: 12; J: TRBJ2-7; V: TRBV6-5; D: TRBD1; CDR3: ASTTGGPIYEQY
length: 12; J: TRBJ2-5; V: TRBV7-2; D: NA; CDR3: ASSLFPGPKIQY
length: 12; J: TRBJ1-5; V: TRBV6-1; D: NA; CDR3: ATLRDVSNQPQH
length: 12; J: TRBJ1-2; V: TRBV14; D: NA; CDR3: ASRQPDKIYGYT